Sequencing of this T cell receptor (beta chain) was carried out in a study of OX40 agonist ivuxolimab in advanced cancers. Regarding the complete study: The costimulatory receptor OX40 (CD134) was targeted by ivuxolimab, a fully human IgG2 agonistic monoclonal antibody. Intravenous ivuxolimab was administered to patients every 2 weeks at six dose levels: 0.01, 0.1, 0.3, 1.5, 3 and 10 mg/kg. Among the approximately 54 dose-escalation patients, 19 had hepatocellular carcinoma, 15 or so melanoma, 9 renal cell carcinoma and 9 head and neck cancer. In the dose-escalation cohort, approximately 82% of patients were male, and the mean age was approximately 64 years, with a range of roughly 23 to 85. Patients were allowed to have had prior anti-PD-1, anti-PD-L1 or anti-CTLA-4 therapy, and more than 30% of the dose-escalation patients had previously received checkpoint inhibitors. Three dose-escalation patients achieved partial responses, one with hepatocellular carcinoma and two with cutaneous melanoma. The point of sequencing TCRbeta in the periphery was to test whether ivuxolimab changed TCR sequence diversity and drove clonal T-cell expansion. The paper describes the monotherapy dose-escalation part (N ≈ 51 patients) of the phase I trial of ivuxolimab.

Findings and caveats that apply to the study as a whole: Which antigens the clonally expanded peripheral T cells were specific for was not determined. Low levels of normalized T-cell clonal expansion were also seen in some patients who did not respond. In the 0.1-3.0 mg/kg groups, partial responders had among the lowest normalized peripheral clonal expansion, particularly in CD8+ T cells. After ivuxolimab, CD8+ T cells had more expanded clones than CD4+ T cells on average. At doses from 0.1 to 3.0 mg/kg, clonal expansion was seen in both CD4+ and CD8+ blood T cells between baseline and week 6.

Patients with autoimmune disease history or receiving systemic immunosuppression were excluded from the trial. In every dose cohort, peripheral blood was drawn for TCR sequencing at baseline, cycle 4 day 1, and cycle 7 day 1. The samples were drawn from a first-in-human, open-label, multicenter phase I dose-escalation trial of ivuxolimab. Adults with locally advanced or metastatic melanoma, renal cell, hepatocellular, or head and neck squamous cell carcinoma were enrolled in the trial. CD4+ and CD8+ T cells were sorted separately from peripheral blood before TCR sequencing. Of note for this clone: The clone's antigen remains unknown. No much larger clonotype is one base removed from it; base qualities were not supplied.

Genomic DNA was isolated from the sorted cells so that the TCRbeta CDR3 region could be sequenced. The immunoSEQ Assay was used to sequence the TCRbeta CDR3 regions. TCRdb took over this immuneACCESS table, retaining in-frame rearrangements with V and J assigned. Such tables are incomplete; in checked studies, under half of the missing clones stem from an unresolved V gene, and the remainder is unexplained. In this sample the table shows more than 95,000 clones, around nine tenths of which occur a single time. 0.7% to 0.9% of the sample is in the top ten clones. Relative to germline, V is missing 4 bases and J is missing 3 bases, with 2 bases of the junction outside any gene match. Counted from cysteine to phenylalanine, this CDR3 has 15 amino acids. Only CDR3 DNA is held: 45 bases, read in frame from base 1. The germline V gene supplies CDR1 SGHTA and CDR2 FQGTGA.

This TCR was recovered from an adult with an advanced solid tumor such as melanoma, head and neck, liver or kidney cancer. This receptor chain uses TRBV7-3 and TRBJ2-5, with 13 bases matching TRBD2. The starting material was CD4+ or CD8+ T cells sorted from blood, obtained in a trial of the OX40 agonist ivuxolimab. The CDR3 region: CASSSGLAGEETQYF. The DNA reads TGTGCCAGCAGCTCAGGACTAGCGGGGGAAGAGACCCAGTACTTC.